Listed below are T cell receptor beta chains from one sample, sequenced in a study of cytotoxic CD8 clonotypes in ibrutinib-treated CLL. Assay: immunoSEQ multiplex PCR; the TCRdb copy retains only in-frame clones and omits some. The sample records roughly 130,000 clones, around three quarters being singletons. The sample in question was PBMCs, obtained after 12 months of ibrutinib treatment. All receptors come from a human donor with chronic lymphocytic leukemia. Each CDR3 is given without its conserved first and last residue. Clone size appears in some rows only: once, few, many, or a class for an expanded clone.

size,V,CDR3
-,TRBV7-6,ASSPVVAGGNNEQF
-,TRBV28,ASLGGVSSSYEQY
-,TRBV7-2,ASSAHVVYEQY
-,TRBV5-1,ASSLGLAGEAGELF
-,TRBV4-2,ASSQDLYGVASDTQY
-,TRBV6-5,ASSSPRQGYEQF
once,TRBV15,ATSRGQNTEAF
-,TRBV18,ASSTGTGGSEQETQY
-,TRBV7-2,ASRIPGLKANYGYT
-,TRBV4-3,ASSQGGHDYEQY
-,TRBV18,ASSLDSNYGYT
-,TRBV27,ASSPYRDRDYYEQY
-,TRBV6-6,ASSYSRGDGRNEQF
-,TRBV29-1,SVEGHLRSDTQY
-,TRBV5-1,ASSRGLAGNYNEQF
-,TRBV7-9,ASSLVAGGAGNYGYT
-,TRBV4-1,ASSHWTEEGPQH
-,TRBV4-3,ASSQDSRGYQETQY
-,TRBV7-8,ASSVGLAGWY
-,TRBV11-3,ASSSRRDTQY
-,TRBV4-2,ASSQLSTGELF
-,TRBV6-1,ASRAGFGNTIY